The 5 T cell receptor beta chains listed next were all sequenced from one sample in a study of CD8 T cells in ankylosing spondylitis. General study points: In ankylosing spondylitis blood, a motif of roughly 8 highly homologous TCR beta variants appeared characteristic.

Antigens of these TCRs are unknown. Each CDR3 protein is one row after TCRdb ran MiXCR on the 5' RACE reads. The profile shows under 950,000 distinct CDR3 sequences, 15% to 20% of them singletons. The specimen was blood, either unsorted or a sorted T cell fraction (not recorded which). The receptor source for this set is a male donor with ankylosing spondylitis.

The V gene is TRBV9, the J gene TRBJ2-7; D ambiguous. V lost 3 bases to trimming and J lost 7 bases, with 23 bases between them. CDR1 and CDR2 from the germline V gene are SGDLS and YYNGEE. CDR3 size: 16 residues. This chain's CDR3 is CASSADSSSLGWEQYF. The CDR3 DNA follows: TGTGCCAGCAGCGCCGACTCGTCGTCACTGGGGTGGGAGCAGTACTTC. The full variable domain, rest sourced from reference TRBV9 and TRBJ2-7, is DSGVTQTPKHLITATGQRVTLRCSPRSGDLSVYWYQQSLDQGLQFLIQYYNGEERAKGNILERFSAQQFPDLHSELNLSSLELGDSALYFCASSADSSSLGWEQYFGPGTRLTVT.

This clonotype turned up a few times. An end of the junction does not agree with germline; a read error may underlie this. The V call is TRBV20-1, the J call TRBJ2-1; D unresolved. Germline V lookup: CDR1 DFQATT, CDR2 SNEGSKA (reference sequence). There are 9 residues in the CDR3. The CDR3 sequence: CSAKDGRIF. The CDR3, as DNA: TGCAGTGCTAAGGACGGTAGGATCTTC.

This clonotype was detected ten times or more. The rearrangement links TRBV5-1 to TRBJ2-2, with D possibly matching TRBD1 (5 bases). The V gene lost 3 bases and the J gene lost 6 bases, with 9 bases spanning the gap. Germline CDR1 is SGHRS and CDR2 is YFSETQ. The CDR3 covers 13 residues. The CDR3 spells CASSSQVAGELFF. The CDR3 nucleotides are TGCGCCAGCAGCTCACAGGTGGCCGGGGAGCTGTTTTTT.

The chain joins TRBV12-3 or TRBV12-4 to TRBJ1-5; D perhaps matches TRBD1 (6 bases). With 6 bases removed from V and 0 bases from J, the gap between germline ends came to 15 bases. The CDR3 totals 16 residues. The CDR3 coding sequence is TGTGCCAGCAGACCAGCCGGGACACTTAGCAATCAGCCCCAGCATTTT. It codes for CASRPAGTLSNQPQHF.

This chain joins TRBV10-3 and TRBJ2-7; D unclear. The germline V gene encodes CDR1 ENHRY and CDR2 SYGVKD. The CDR3 runs 11 residues. The V end was cut by 3 bases, the J end by 3 bases, with 3 bases between. CDR3 bases: TGTGCCATCAGTGACGGCTACGAGCAGTACTTC. This translates into CAISDGYEQYF.